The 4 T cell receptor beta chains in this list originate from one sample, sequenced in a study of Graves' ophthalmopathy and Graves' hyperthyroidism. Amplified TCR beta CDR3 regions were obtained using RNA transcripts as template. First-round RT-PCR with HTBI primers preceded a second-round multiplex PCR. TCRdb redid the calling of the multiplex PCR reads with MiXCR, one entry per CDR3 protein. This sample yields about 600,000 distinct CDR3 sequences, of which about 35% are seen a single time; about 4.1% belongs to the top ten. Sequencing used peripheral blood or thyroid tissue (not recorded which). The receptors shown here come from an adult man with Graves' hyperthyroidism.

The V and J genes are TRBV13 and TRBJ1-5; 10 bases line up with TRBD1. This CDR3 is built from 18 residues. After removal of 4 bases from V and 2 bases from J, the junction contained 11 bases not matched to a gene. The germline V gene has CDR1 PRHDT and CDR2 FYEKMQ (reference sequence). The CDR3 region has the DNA TGTGCCAGCAGCTACGGACAGGGGGATCAATATGGCAATCAGCCCCAGCATTTT. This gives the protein CASSYGQGDQYGNQPQHF.

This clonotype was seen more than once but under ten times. As DNA, the CDR3 is TGTGCCAGCAGCTTGGGGGGACTAGTTTTTTCCCAAGAGACCCAGTACTTC. Translation: CASSLGGLVFSQETQYF. V is TRBV7-9 and J is TRBJ2-5; 8 nucleotides match TRBD2. The CDR3 has 17 amino acids. The V and J ends lost 3 bases and 1 base, in that order; junction bases with no gene match: 10. Germline V CDR1 and CDR2: SEHNR, FQNEAQ (reference sequence).

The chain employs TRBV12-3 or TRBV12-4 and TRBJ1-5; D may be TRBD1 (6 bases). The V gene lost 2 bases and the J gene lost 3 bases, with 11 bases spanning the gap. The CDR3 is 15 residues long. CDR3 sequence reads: CASSLSTGFNQPQHF. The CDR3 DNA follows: TGTGCCAGCAGTTTATCGACAGGCTTCAATCAGCCCCAGCATTTT.

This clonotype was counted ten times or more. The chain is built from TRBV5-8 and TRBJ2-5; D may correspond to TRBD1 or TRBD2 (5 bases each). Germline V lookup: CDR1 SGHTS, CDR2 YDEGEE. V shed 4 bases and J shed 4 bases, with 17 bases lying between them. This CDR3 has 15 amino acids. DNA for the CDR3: TGTGCCAGCAGCCCTCCGGGACGCCCAGGAGAGACCCAGTACTTC. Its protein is CASSPPGRPGETQYF.